This entry features one TCR beta chain sequence. The data derive from a study of blood T cell repertoires in COVID-19. This CDR3 spans 13 amino acids. Germline V CDR1 and CDR2: DFQATT, SNEGSKA (reference sequence). V was clipped by 3 bases and J by 0 bases, with 9 bases between them. Original processing methods: Amplification of reference gene primers was used by the study to estimate nucleated cell counts. Libraries were prepared by immunoSEQ multiplex PCR; TCRdb keeps only in-frame clonotypes and omits some of them. The V and J calls and clone size were taken over from that table, and D and trimming were inferred from the DNA. The sample shows approximately 480,000 clones, 75% to 90% of them seen only once.

This clonotype was obtained from a man younger than 30 with COVID-19, enrolled during active disease. This chain joins TRBV20-1 and TRBJ2-7; no clear D. The specimen sequenced was peripheral blood. This CDR3 reads CSASSSYSYEQYF. The DNA of the CDR3 is TGCAGTGCTAGTTCCTCCTACTCCTACGAGCAGTACTTC.